The entry below describes one T cell receptor (beta chain). The CDR3 contains 14 residues. Trimming cost V 7 bases and J 5 bases, with 14 bases left between them. Germline V CDR1 and CDR2: MNHEY, SVGAGI. The data were produced by immunoSEQ multiplex PCR, yet TCRdb's version contains in-frame clones alone and is incomplete. This table has a few hundred thousand clones, 80% to 90% appearing once. This sample is part of a study of blood T cell repertoires in COVID-19. Grouping used clinical history reported by participants in a survey and questionnaire. Each recovered donor of Cohort 3 presented with two negative PCRs, clearance, or symptom resolution.

The source is a man younger than 40 who had recovered from COVID-19. Sequences were obtained from PBMCs or T cells enriched from blood (not recorded which). The chain is built from TRBV6-5 and TRBJ1-4, with unresolved D. The CDR3 coding sequence is TGTGCCAGCATGGAGGCCCTTATAAATGAAAAACTGTTTTTT. This translates into CASMEALINEKLFF.